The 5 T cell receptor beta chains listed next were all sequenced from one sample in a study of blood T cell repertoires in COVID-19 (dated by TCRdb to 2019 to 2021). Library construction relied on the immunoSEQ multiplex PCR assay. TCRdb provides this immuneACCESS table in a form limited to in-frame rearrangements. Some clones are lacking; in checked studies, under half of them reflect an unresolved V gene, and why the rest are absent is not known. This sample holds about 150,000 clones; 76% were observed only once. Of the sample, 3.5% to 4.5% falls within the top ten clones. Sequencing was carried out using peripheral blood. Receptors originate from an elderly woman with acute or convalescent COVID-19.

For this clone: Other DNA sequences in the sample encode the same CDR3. In DNA, the CDR3 is TGTGCCAGCAGTTACTGGCAAAACACTGAAGCTTTCTTT. Residues: CASSYWQNTEAFF. The chain has TRBV6-5 and TRBJ1-1; D gene ambiguous. Per the germline V gene, CDR1 is MNHEY and CDR2 is SVGAGI. Trimming removed 1 base from V and 2 bases from J, with 5 bases in between. This CDR3 is built from 13 residues.

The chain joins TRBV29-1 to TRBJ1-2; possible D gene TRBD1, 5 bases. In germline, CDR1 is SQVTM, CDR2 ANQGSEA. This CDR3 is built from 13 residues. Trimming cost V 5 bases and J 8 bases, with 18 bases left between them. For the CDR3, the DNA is TGCAGCGTTACCCCGACAGCCCAGAGGGGCTACACCTTC. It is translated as CSVTPTAQRGYTF.

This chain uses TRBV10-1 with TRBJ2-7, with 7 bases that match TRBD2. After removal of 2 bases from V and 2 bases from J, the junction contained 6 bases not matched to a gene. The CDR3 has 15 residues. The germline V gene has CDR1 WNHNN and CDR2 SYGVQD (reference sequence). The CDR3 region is CASSEGPAGTYEQYF. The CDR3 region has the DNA TGCGCCAGCAGTGAGGGTCCAGCGGGAACCTACGAGCAGTACTTC.

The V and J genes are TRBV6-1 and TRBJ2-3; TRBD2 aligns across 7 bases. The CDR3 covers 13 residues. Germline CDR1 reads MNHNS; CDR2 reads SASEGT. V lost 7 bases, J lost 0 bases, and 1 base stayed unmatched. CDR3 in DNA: TGTGCCAGCATGCGGGGGAGCACAGATACGCAGTATTTT. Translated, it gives CASMRGSTDTQYF.

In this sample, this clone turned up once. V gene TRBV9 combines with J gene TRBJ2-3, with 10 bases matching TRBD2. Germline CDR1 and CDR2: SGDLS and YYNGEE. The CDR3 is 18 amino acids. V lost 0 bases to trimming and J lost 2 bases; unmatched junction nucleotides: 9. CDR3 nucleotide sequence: TGTGCCAGCAGCGTAGCTTTGGGGCTAGCGGGGGTCACAGATACGCAGTATTTT. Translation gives CASSVALGLAGVTDTQYF.